This TCR beta chain derives from a study of T cell clonality in common variable immunodeficiency. Clones were sequenced by immunoSEQ multiplex PCR, and TCRdb holds only the in-frame ones, with some missing. Altogether roughly 7,000 clones were found in the sample, and no singletons occur. Study-wide points: Fewer TCRbeta clones were shared among CVID subjects than controls. Reportedly, TCR beta sequences from common variable immunodeficiency showed fewer deletions and N-nucleotide insertions.

V was pared by 7 bases and J by 9 bases, with 12 bases of the junction left unmatched. Per germline, CDR1 LNHDA and CDR2 SQIVND (reference sequence). The CDR3 covers 15 residues. Patients had low serum IgG, IgA and/or IgM and specific antibody deficiency. In the case of this clone: The antigen is undetermined. Read data end 3 residues before the CDR3 end; the end is taken from the germline J gene. This specimen includes other DNA sequences encoding the same CDR3.

The TCR comes from a human donor with common variable immunodeficiency. The sample taken for sequencing was peripheral blood mononuclear cells. V and J are TRBV19 and TRBJ2-1; the match to TRBD2 covers 10 bases. The CDR3 region is CASIRASGSVSEQFF. The sequenced CDR3 bases are TGTGCCAGTATAAGGGCTAGCGGGAGTGTTAGTGAG.